This T cell receptor beta chain was recovered during a study of radiation and T cells in renal cell carcinoma. The study's findings and limits: No pretreatment tumor biopsies were available for baseline clonotypes.

TCRdb keeps only in-frame clones here, not all; method: immunoSEQ multiplex PCR. The data hold around 180,000 clones, with approximately 90% observed a single time. This clone was detected only a few times. The target antigen is unknown. As to time point: blood 4 weeks post-SBRT, at nephrectomy. The treatment was: 15 Gy SBRT to primary tumor, nephrectomy 4 weeks later. Nephrectomy followed 15 Gy stereotactic body radiation by 4 weeks. This sample comprised blood, obtained from a patient whose treatment included radiotherapy and nephrectomy. This sequence originates from a woman aged 45-59 years with renal cell carcinoma.

As DNA, the CDR3 is TGTGCCAGCAGGTCAGGGGTTAACTATGGCTACACCTTC. Translation gives CASRSGVNYGYTF. The V gene is TRBV6-6, the J gene TRBJ1-2, with D possibly TRBD1 on 6 matching bases. Trimming removed 6 bases at V and 1 base at J, with 9 bases between. Germline V gene data show CDR1 as MNHNY and CDR2 as SVGAGI (reference sequence). The CDR3 extends over 13 amino acids.